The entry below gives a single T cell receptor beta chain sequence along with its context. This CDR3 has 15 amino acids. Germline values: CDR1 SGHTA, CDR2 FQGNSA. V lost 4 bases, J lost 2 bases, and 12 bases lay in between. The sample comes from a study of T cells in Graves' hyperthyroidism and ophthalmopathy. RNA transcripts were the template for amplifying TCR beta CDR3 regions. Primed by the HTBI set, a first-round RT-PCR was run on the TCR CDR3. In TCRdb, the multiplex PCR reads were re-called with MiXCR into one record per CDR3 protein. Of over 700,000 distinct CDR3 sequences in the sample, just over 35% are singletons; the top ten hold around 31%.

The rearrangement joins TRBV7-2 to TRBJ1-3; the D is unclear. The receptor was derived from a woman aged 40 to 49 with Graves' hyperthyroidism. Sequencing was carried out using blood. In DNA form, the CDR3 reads TGTGCCAGCAGCTCCTTCGCGGGGACTGGAAACACCATATATTTT. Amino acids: CASSSFAGTGNTIYF.